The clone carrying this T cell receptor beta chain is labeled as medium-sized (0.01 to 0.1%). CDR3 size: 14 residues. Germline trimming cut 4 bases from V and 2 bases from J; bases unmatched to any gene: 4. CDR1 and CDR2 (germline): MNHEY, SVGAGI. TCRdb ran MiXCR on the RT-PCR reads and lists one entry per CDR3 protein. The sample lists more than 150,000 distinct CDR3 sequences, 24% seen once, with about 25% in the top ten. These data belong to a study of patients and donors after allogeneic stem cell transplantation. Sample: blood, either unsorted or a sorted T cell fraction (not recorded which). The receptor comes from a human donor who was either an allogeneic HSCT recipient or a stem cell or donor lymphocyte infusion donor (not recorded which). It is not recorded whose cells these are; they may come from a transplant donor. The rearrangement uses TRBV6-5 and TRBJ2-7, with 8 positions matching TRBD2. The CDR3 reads CASSWRGAAYEQYF. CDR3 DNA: TGTGCCAGCAGTTGGCGGGGGGCCGCCTACGAGCAGTACTTC.